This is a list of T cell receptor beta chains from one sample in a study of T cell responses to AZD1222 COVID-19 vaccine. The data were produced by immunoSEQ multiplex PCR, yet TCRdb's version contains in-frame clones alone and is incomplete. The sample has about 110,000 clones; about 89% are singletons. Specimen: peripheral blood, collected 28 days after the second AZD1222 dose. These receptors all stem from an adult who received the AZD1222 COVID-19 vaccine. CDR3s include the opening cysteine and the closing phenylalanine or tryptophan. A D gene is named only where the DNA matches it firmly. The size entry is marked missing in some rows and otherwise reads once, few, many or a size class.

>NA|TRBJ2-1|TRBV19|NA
TGTGCCAGTAGAGGGCCCGGGAACTCCTACAATGAGCAGTTCTTC
CASRGPGNSYNEQFF
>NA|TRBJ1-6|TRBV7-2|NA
TGTGCCAGCAGCGGGGACGACAACTCCTATAATTCACCCCTCCACTTT
CASSGDDNSYNSPLHF
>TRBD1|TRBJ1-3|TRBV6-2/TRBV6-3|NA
TGTGCCAGCAGTTACGCCGGACAGGCAGAAGGAAACACCATATATTTT
CASSYAGQAEGNTIYF
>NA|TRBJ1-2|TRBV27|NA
TGTGCCAGCAGTCCCCAAGGCTATGGCTACACCTTC
CASSPQGYGYTF
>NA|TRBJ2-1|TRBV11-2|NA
TGTGCCAGCAGCCTGGACATCTTCGAGCAGTTCTTC
CASSLDIFEQFF
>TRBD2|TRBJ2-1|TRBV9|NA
TGTGCCAGCAGCGTAGACCTAGCGGGAGTAAATGAGCAGTTCTTC
CASSVDLAGVNEQFF
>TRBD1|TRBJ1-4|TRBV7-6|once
TGTGCCAGCAGGGGACAGGGCCTTAATGAAAAACTGTTTTTT
CASRGQGLNEKLFF
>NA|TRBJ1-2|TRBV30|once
TGTGCCTGGAGCGAAACGGCTCTGAGGGGCTACACCTTC
CAWSETALRGYTF
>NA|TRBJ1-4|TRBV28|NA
TGTGCCAGCTGTCGGTGGGCGCTTAATGAAAAACTGTTTTTT
CASCRWALNEKLFF
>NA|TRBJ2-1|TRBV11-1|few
TGTGCCAGCAGCTTCAATGGGGGCAATGAGCAGTTCTTC
CASSFNGGNEQFF
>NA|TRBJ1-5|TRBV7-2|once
TGTGCCAGCAGCTTGGGGTTTGGCCAGCCCCAGCATTTT
CASSLGFGQPQHF
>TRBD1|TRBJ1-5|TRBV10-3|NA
TGTGCCATCACCCGGACAGGGGGCAAGCCCCAGCATTTT
CAITRTGGKPQHF
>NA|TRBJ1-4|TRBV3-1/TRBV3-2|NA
TGTGCCAGCAGCCAAGCAGGGATCAATGAAAAACTGTTTTTT
CASSQAGINEKLFF
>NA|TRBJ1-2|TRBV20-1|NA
TGCAGTGCTAGCTATGGCTACACCTTC
CSASYGYTF
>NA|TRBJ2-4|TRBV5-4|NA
TGTGCCAGCAGCTTGGGGGAGCCCAAAAACATTCAGTACTTC
CASSLGEPKNIQYF
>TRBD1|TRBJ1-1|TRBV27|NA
TGTGCCAGCAGTCCCGACAGGGGTAGGACTGAAGCTTTCTTT
CASSPDRGRTEAFF
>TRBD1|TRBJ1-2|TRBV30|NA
TGTGCCTTAGGGGGACAGGGGGCAGGAGGCTACACCTTC
CALGGQGAGGYTF
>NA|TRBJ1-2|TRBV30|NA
TGTGCCTGGAGTGTGATAATGAGGGATGGCTACACCTTC
CAWSVIMRDGYTF
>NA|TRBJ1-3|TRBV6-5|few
TGTGCCAGCAGTTACCTCGGACAGGGAAACACCATATATTTT
CASSYLGQGNTIYF
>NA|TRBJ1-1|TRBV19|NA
TGTGCCAGTAGTATAGAGAGGGGTGGCTCTGAAGCTTTCTTT
CASSIERGGSEAFF
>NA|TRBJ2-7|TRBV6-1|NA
TGTGCCAGCAGTGATGGGAGGTGGGGGCACTACGAGCAGTACTTC
CASSDGRWGHYEQYF
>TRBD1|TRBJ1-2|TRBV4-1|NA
TGCGCCAGCAGCCAACCGGACAGGTCTAACTATGGCTACACCTTC
CASSQPDRSNYGYTF
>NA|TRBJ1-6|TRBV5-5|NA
TGTGCCAGCAGTTTTGCCCAAACAGGGAGCTCCTATAATTCACCCCTCCACTTT
CASSFAQTGSSYNSPLHF
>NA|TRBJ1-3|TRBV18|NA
TGTGCCAGCTCACCAGGAAGCTCTGGAAACACCATATATTTT
CASSPGSSGNTIYF